Presented here are 32 T cell receptor beta chains from one specimen sequenced in a study of human T cells and chemical hapten exposure (dated by TCRdb to the early 2020s). Libraries were prepared through RACE. Sequencing used a NextSeq 500. TCRdb cleaned the public reads at Q25 with fastp, built clones with MiXCR and kept in-frame beta chains. Records with the same CDR3 protein are collapsed into one entry carrying the most frequent genes and DNA. Across this sample there are roughly 84,000 distinct CDR3 sequences, with 9.5% to 14% seen only once. Of the sample, about 3.5% falls within the top ten clones. The sample's time point, from its label and the paper: patch test 3, about 24 weeks after DPC sensitization. What the treatment or condition label conveys for this sample: therapeutic diphenylcyclopropenone sensitization with weekly scalp DPC. Material: whole blood, obtained in connection with sensitization to the hapten diphenylcyclopropenone (DPC). The receptors originated from a woman aged 50 to 65 with alopecia areata. Some clones in this sample may be carry-over from other donors' samples.

V gene TRBV29-1 combines with J gene TRBJ1-3, with no clear D. The CDR3 is 13 residues long. Looked up from germline, CDR1 is SQVTM and CDR2 is ANQGSEA. Trimming stripped 3 bases from V and 0 bases from J, with 6 bases between. DNA for the CDR3: TGCAGCGTTGAGCGGAACTCTGGAAACACCATATATTTT. Protein sequence: CSVERNSGNTIYF. The full variable domain, in which reference TRBV29-1 and TRBJ1-3 provide the parts outside the CDR3, is SAVISQKPSRDICQRGTSLTIQCQVDSQVTMMFWYRQQPGQSLTLIATANQGSEATYESGFVIDKFPISRPNLTFSTLTVSNMSPEDSSIYLCSVERNSGNTIYFGEGSWLTVV.

This clonotype was counted ten times or more. This chain links TRBV30 with TRBJ1-2, with 7 nucleotides matching TRBD1. The length of the CDR3 is 14 residues. The J segment lost 8 bases and the V segment lost 0 bases, leaving 9 bases of the junction unmatched. CDR1 is GTSNPN, CDR2 SVGIG, per germline (reference sequence). The CDR3 nucleotides are TGTGCCTGGAGTGTAACAGGGGCACCGGTGGGCTACACCTTC. Its translation: CAWSVTGAPVGYTF.

This clonotype was seen repeatedly, ten times or more. This chain joins TRBV3-1 and TRBJ2-5; TRBD1 is a possible D gene (5 bases). V was shortened by 1 base and J by 4 bases, with 16 bases between the two germline ends. Germline V gives CDR1 LGHDT, CDR2 YNNKEL (reference sequence). This CDR3 is built from 16 residues. The CDR3: CASSQAGRKLGETQYF. The CDR3 region has the DNA TGTGCCAGCAGCCAAGCAGGGCGGAAACTCGGAGAGACCCAGTACTTC.

The sample holds a few counts of this clonotype. V and J are TRBV7-9 and TRBJ2-7; TRBD2 agrees at 11 bases. V was pared by 8 bases and J by 4 bases, with 7 bases of the junction left unmatched. The CDR3 covers 14 residues. Germline assignment: CDR1 SEHNR and CDR2 FQNEAQ (reference sequence). CDR3 DNA: TGTGCCAGCGGGATTAGCGGGAGGGGGTACGAGCAGTACTTC. Protein sequence: CASGISGRGYEQYF.

This clonotype has ten or more counts. This chain connects TRBV7-8 to TRBJ2-1; D uncertain. Germline V CDR1 and CDR2: SGHVS, FQNEAQ. The CDR3 covers 14 residues. V was clipped by 5 bases and J by 9 bases, with 17 bases between them. The CDR3, as DNA: TGTGCCAGCAGCGTAGTGTATGGTCGTGGTGAGCAGTTCTTC. It codes for CASSVVYGRGEQFF.

The rearrangement links TRBV29-1 to TRBJ2-7; D is unresolved. The CDR3 runs 13 residues. V gave up 4 bases and J gave up 3 bases, with 13 bases separating them. In germline, CDR1 is SQVTM, CDR2 ANQGSEA. The CDR3 here is CSVAPKQLYEQYF. The CDR3 DNA follows: TGCAGCGTTGCCCCCAAGCAACTCTACGAGCAGTACTTC.

With regard to this clonotype: With a much larger clone just one base away, this may be a read error. This rearrangement joins TRBV18 to TRBJ2-5, with D perhaps TRBD2 (6 bases). This CDR3 has 16 residues. CDR1 is KGHSH, CDR2 LQKENI, per germline. The CDR3, as DNA: TGTGTCAGCTCACCATCCGCTCTCGGAGGGAGAGAGACCCAGTACTTC. Protein sequence: CVSSPSALGGRETQYF.

Turning to this clonotype: This may be a read error: a much more frequent sequence differs by one nucleotide. The chain joins TRBV9 to TRBJ1-1; D is unresolved. CDR1 SGDLS and CDR2 YYNGEE come from the germline V gene. V was cut by 5 bases and J by 5 bases, with 13 bases left in between. The length of the CDR3 is 13 residues. CDR3 nucleotide sequence: TGTGCCAGCAGTGAAGACCCCTGGACTGAAGCTTTCTTT. Its translation: CASSEDPWTEAFF.

This clonotype came up a few times. The chain recombines TRBV15 with TRBJ2-3, with D perhaps matching TRBD1 or TRBD2 (5 bases each). The germline gives CDR1 LNHNV, CDR2 YYDKDF (reference sequence). V shed 0 bases and J shed 2 bases, with 12 bases lying between them. The CDR3 totals 16 residues. The CDR3: CATSRDQGRTTDTQYF. CDR3 DNA: TGTGCCACCAGCAGAGATCAGGGACGAACCACAGATACGCAGTATTTT.

This clonotype was seen many times. The chain employs TRBV7-6 and TRBJ1-2; 10 bases align to TRBD1. The CDR3 runs to 14 residues. The trim removed 0 bases at V and 8 bases at J, leaving 3 bases unmatched. Germline CDR1 reads SGHVS; CDR2 reads FNYEAQ. CDR3 nucleotides: TGTGCCAGCAGCTTAGCGACAGGGGGCGAAGGCTACACCTTC. Its protein is CASSLATGGEGYTF.

There are a few counts of this clonotype. The V call is TRBV23-1, the J call TRBJ2-5; weak D call: TRBD2 (6 bases). TRBV23-1 is treated as an ORF (open reading frame) with a function not yet certain. This CDR3 contains 15 residues. The germline V and J ends were trimmed by 3 bases and 3 bases, with 14 bases remaining between them. CDR3 residues: CASSHPGLGKETQYF. DNA of the CDR3: TGCGCCAGCAGTCACCCGGGACTTGGGAAAGAGACCCAGTACTTC.

This clonotype was observed a handful of times. The genes are TRBV11-3 and TRBJ2-7, with 14 bases that match TRBD2. V lost 5 bases and J lost 6; bases outside the gene matches: 6. The length of the CDR3 is 15 residues. Per germline, CDR1 SGHNT and CDR2 YENEEA. CDR3 in DNA: TGTGCCAGCAGCAAAGGGACTAGCGGGAGTTTCGAGCAGTACTTC. Its translation: CASSKGTSGSFEQYF.

The CDR3 region is CSAGQEGQPQHF. The DNA of the CDR3 is TGCAGCGCCGGACAAGAGGGGCAGCCCCAGCATTTT. The chain couples TRBV29-1 to TRBJ1-5, with D possibly matching TRBD1 (5 bases). Germline CDR1 is SQVTM and CDR2 is ANQGSEA. V was trimmed by 7 bases and J by 7 bases, leaving 14 bases between them. The CDR3 runs to 12 residues.

This clonotype was observed at least ten times. The V call is TRBV4-1, the J call TRBJ2-3; 8 bases map to TRBD2. The CDR3 contains 17 residues. V dropped 0 bases and J dropped 4; count of bases not matched to a gene: 9. The germline CDR1 and CDR2 sequences are MGHRA and YSYEKL. The CDR3 is CASSQDPPSGRADTQYF. As DNA, the CDR3 is TGCGCCAGCAGCCAAGACCCCCCCAGCGGGAGAGCAGATACGCAGTATTTT.

The chain joins TRBV4-2 to TRBJ1-2; D unclear. The CDR3 sequence is 15 residues long. V lost 0 bases to trimming and J lost 2 bases, with 10 bases between them. The germline V gene has CDR1 LGHNA and CDR2 YNFKEQ. The CDR3 DNA reads as TGTGCCAGCAGCCAAGATAAGGTGCAGAACTATGGCTACACCTTC. It is translated as CASSQDKVQNYGYTF.

This clonotype came up many times. The V call is TRBV18, the J call TRBJ1-1; D uncertain. V lost 1 base and J 0 bases, leaving 9 bases between the germline ends. The CDR3 has 15 residues. Looked up from germline, CDR1 is KGHSH and CDR2 is LQKENI. CDR3 protein: CASSPRRDLNTEAFF. The CDR3 coding sequence is TGTGCCAGCTCACCACGCAGAGACCTGAACACTGAAGCTTTCTTT.

The J gene is TRBJ1-2, the V gene TRBV7-9; 8 bases are shared with TRBD1. CDR3 length: 14 residues. The germline V gene has CDR1 SEHNR and CDR2 FQNEAQ (reference sequence). Germline trimming cut 4 bases from V and 6 bases from J; bases unmatched to any gene: 7. CDR3 protein: CASSSRTGRHGYTF. CDR3 bases: TGTGCCAGCAGCTCCCGGACAGGGAGGCATGGCTACACCTTC.

This clonotype was seen many times. The chain uses TRBV20-1 and TRBJ2-3; the match to TRBD2 covers 13 bases. There are 16 residues in the CDR3. CDR1 and CDR2 (germline): DFQATT, SNEGSKA (reference sequence). J gave up 4 bases and V 0 bases, and 4 bases lay outside the gene matches. The CDR3 DNA follows: TGCAGTGCTAGAGATAGGACTAGCGGGAGATCAGATACGCAGTATTTT. Amino acid sequence: CSARDRTSGRSDTQYF.

This clonotype was detected a few times. The chain combines TRBV7-2 with TRBJ2-7; D is uncertain. Germline V gene sequence: CDR1 SGHTA, CDR2 FQGNSA. Trimming cost V 5 bases and J 3 bases, with 8 bases left between them. The length of the CDR3 is 12 residues. In DNA, the CDR3 is TGTGCCAGCAGCCGACTTGGCTACGAGCAGTACTTC. Translating gives CASSRLGYEQYF.

In this sample, this clonotype turned up many times. The V gene is TRBV13, the J gene TRBJ1-4; TRBD1 agrees at 9 bases. CDR3 length: 14 residues. With V trimmed by 5 bases and J by 8 bases, 6 bases remained unmatched. Germline V gene data show CDR1 as PRHDT and CDR2 as FYEKMQ (reference sequence). CDR3 sequence reads: CASSLRTGAEKLFF. The CDR3 DNA is TGTGCCAGCAGCCTCCGGACAGGGGCCGAAAAACTGTTTTTT. Filled out from reference TRBV13 and TRBJ1-4, the complete variable domain reads AAGVIQSPRHLIKEKRETATLKCYPIPRHDTVYWYQQGPGQDPQFLISFYEKMQSDKGSIPDRFSAQQFSDYHSELNMSSLELGDSALYFCASSLRTGAEKLFFGSGTQLSVL.

This clonotype turned up a few times. The chain links TRBV11-2 to TRBJ2-2; no reliable D call. The CDR3 extends over 11 amino acids. Between the trimmed V and J ends, which lost 3 bases and 9 bases, there was a span of 5 bases. The germline CDR1 and CDR2 sequences are SGHAT and FQNNGV. CDR3 sequence reads: CASSLTRELFF. The CDR3 DNA sequence: TGTGCCAGCAGCTTGACCAGGGAGCTGTTTTTT.

The rearrangement links TRBV20-1 to TRBJ2-5, with D possibly matching TRBD2 (5 bases). The CDR3 loop spans 12 amino acids. In germline, CDR1 is DFQATT, CDR2 SNEGSKA (reference sequence). Trimming removed 3 bases from V and 5 bases from J, with 10 bases in between. The CDR3 DNA reads as TGCAGTGCTAGGGTCCCGGGGGAGACCCAGTACTTC. Protein product: CSARVPGETQYF.

This clonotype appeared many times. This chain uses TRBV28 with TRBJ1-5; no definite D call. V gave up 2 bases and J gave up 0 bases, with 2 bases separating them. Germline-derived CDR1 and CDR2 are MDHEN and SYDVKM. The CDR3 runs 13 residues. DNA of the CDR3: TGTGCCAGCAGTTTAGTTAGCAATCAGCCCCAGCATTTT. Its translation: CASSLVSNQPQHF.

This clonotype was seen once. The chain is built from TRBV29-1 and TRBJ2-3; the match to TRBD2 covers 12 bases. The CDR3 consists of 15 residues. Germline CDR1 and CDR2: SQVTM and ANQGSEA. Unmatched junction bases numbered 5, after V lost 2 bases and J lost 5 bases. Here the CDR3 reads CSVEPSGRAGDTQYF. The CDR3, as DNA: TGCAGCGTTGAACCTAGCGGGAGGGCCGGAGATACGCAGTATTTT.

This clonotype has a handful of counts. V usage is TRBV12-3 or TRBV12-4 and J usage is TRBJ1-6; 9 positions match TRBD1. The CDR3 is 19 residues long. The ends lost 4 bases at V and 8 bases at J; junction bases unmatched: 18. The CDR3 region has the DNA TGTGCCAGCAGTTACTTACCGGGACAGGGAAGTCGGCGGGATTCACCCCTCCACTTT. It is translated as CASSYLPGQGSRRDSPLHF.

This clonotype is labeled as medium-sized. The chain uses TRBV7-6 and TRBJ2-5; TRBD1 aligns across 7 bases. V dropped 5 bases and J dropped 3; count of bases not matched to a gene: 9. Germline CDR1 SGHVS, CDR2 FNYEAQ. The CDR3 is 15 residues long. The CDR3 DNA follows: TGTGCCAGCAGCCCCCCCCGGGACAGCGAAGAGACCCAGTACTTC. Translated, it gives CASSPPRDSEETQYF.

The chain couples TRBV7-2 to TRBJ2-1; no reliable D call. The CDR3 runs to 15 residues. The germline V gene has CDR1 SGHTA and CDR2 FQGNSA. V lost 7 bases and J 5 bases, leaving 18 bases between the germline ends. Here the CDR3 reads CASTPLGNANNEQFF. The CDR3 region has the DNA TGTGCCAGCACCCCCCTAGGGAATGCAAACAATGAGCAGTTCTTC.

The J gene is TRBJ1-1, the V gene TRBV18; D not certain. Trimming removed 3 bases from V and 4 bases from J, with 9 bases in between. CDR1 KGHSH and CDR2 LQKENI come from the germline V gene. The CDR3 covers 13 residues. The CDR3 sequence: CASSPSAGTEAFF. Written as DNA, the CDR3 is TGTGCCAGCTCACCTTCGGCAGGCACTGAAGCTTTCTTT.

Comments on this clonotype: The CDR3 end shows no conserved phenylalanine or tryptophan, and so a read error is likely. The chain links TRBV3-1 to TRBJ1-5, with 8 positions matching TRBD1. The CDR3 extends over 13 amino acids. From germline, CDR1 is LGHDT and CDR2 YNNKEL (reference sequence). With 5 bases clipped from V and 7 bases from J, the junction kept 4 bases outside the gene matches. The CDR3 reads CASSDRGGQPQHI. In DNA form, the CDR3 reads TGTGCCAGCAGCGACAGGGGAGGGCAGCCCCAGCATATT.

The chain has TRBV6-2 or TRBV6-3 and TRBJ2-7, with a weak D call TRBD2 (6 bases). The CDR3 is made up of 14 amino acids. Trimming cost V 6 bases and J 1 base, with 13 bases left between them. Germline loops: CDR1 MNHEY, CDR2 SVGEGT. For the CDR3, the DNA is TGTGCCAGCAGAGGCAGCGGGCGTTCCTACGAGCAGTACTTC. Protein product: CASRGSGRSYEQYF.

The table lists this clonotype with many counts. The rearrangement uses TRBV19 and TRBJ1-4; possible D gene TRBD1, 6 bases. Trimming removed 9 bases from V and 3 bases from J, with 14 bases in between. This CDR3 is built from 14 residues. Germline CDR1 is LNHDA and CDR2 is SQIVND (reference sequence). The CDR3 DNA sequence: TGTGCCAGCAAACAGGGATTTCCTAATGAAAAACTGTTTTTT. This codes for CASKQGFPNEKLFF.

This clonotype appeared a few times. The chain has TRBV11-2 and TRBJ1-2; a weak D match, TRBD1 (6 bases). The CDR3 is 13 residues long. CDR1 and CDR2 (germline): SGHAT, FQNNGV. V was clipped by 4 bases and J by 14 bases, with 20 bases between them. The CDR3 bases are TGTGCCAGCAGCTCCCAGGACAGAGGCTCGTGTACCTTC. Its protein is CASSSQDRGSCTF.